This entry features one TCR beta chain sequence. No cognate antigen has been identified for it. The record has no base qualities; no much larger clone is one base away. The immunoSEQ Assay, a bias-controlled multiplex PCR, was used to amplify TCRbeta CDR3 regions from genomic DNA. In the authors' own workflow: Within the assay, amplification of reference gene primers was used to estimate how many nucleated cells each sample contained. To quantify the absolute abundance of each unique TCRbeta CDR3 rearrangement, sequence reads were collapsed and filtered. Productive Simpson clonality was computed per sample as the square root of Simpson's diversity index over productive rearrangements. The table was pulled from immuneACCESS by TCRdb, which kept in-frame rearrangements only. Such tables lose some clones; where checked, under half of the loss comes from unresolved V genes, and the rest has no known cause. V and J calls and clone size follow that table, whereas D and trimming were derived from the DNA. The sample has around 95,000 clones on record, more than 75% of them singletons. Roughly 7.3% of the sample is taken by the ten largest.

The data belong to a study of blood T cell repertoires in COVID-19 (dated by TCRdb to 2018 to 2020). Some background on the complete study: The collaborator samples originated in the United States, Italy and Spain and spanned the acute and convalescent phases of COVID-19. Subjects who had been exposed to COVID-19, were actively infected with it, or had recovered from it provided the deeply sampled blood TCRbeta repertoires that made up the dataset. The material from the prospective study consisted of cDNA or gDNA derived from T cells, B-cell-depleted T cells, or PBMCs. A freely available public database, intended as a resource for researchers studying the immune response to SARS-CoV-2, is where the repertoires were released. Sample metadata almost always included a de-identified subject ID, COVID-19 status, age in years and sex. HLA class I and class II types, where available, came from metadata supplied by the sample provider rather than from assay-based typing. Samples were obtained from the ongoing ImmuneRACE study (first 160 participants) and from 950 to 1,500 subjects provided by 6 global collaborators. Points the paper makes about the study in general: The quantity of clinical and demographic metadata differed by source and by participant and was supplied without curation.

Collaborating institutions collected whole blood in K2EDTA tubes following their own protocols. Collaborator samples were shipped for TCRbeta analysis as frozen whole blood, isolated PBMCs, or DNA extracted from either sample type. CDR3 length: 17 amino acids, cysteine to phenylalanine. Kept here is only the CDR3 DNA, which spans 51 bases and is read in frame from base 1. Trimming accounts for 8 bases at V and 4 bases at J, while the number of junction bases matched to no gene is 13. CDR1 and CDR2 are drawn from the germline V gene: SGHAT, FQNNGV. Specimen: peripheral blood. The TCR comes from a man under 40 in a cohort sampled during active COVID-19. The chain links TRBV11-2 with TRBJ2-1; TRBD2 matches 11 bases in the middle. The bases are TGTGCCAGCGAGAGCCTAGCGGGGGGAGTCACGTACAATGAGCAGTTCTTC. It is translated as CASESLAGGVTYNEQFF.